The 23 T cell receptor beta chains below were found in one sample sequenced in a study of blood T cell repertoires in COVID-19. Repertoires were generated with immunoSEQ multiplex PCR, while TCRdb's copy carries only in-frame clones and drops some. The sample consists of 250,000 to 350,000 clones, 88% of them appearing once. Material for sequencing was peripheral blood. These receptors were taken from a woman aged 25 to 45 who had recovered from COVID-19.

The rearrangement joins TRBV15 to TRBJ2-1; possible D gene TRBD1, 5 bases. Germline lookup yields CDR1 LNHNV and CDR2 YYDKDF (reference sequence). V was pared by 5 bases and J by 1 base, with 12 bases between. CDR3 length: 15 residues. The CDR3 coding sequence is TGTGCCACCAGCGGAAGGGGTAGTTCCTACAATGAGCAGTTCTTC. Translation gives CATSGRGSSYNEQFF. Supplemented by reference TRBV15 and TRBJ2-1, the full variable domain reads DAMVIQNPRYQVTQFGKPVTLSCSQTLNHNVMYWYQQKSSQAPKLLFHYYDKDFNNEADTPDNFQSRRPNTSFCFLDIRSPGLGDTAMYLCATSGRGSSYNEQFFGPGTRLTVL.

The chain is built from TRBV5-1 and TRBJ1-4; TRBD1 aligns across 7 bases. The CDR3 is made up of 14 amino acids. The V segment lost 4 bases and the J segment 5 bases; nucleotides outside the gene matches: 5. Per germline, CDR1 SGHRS and CDR2 YFSETQ. The CDR3 DNA reads as TGCGCCAGCAGCCAGGGGACAGAGAATGAAAAACTGTTTTTT. Protein sequence: CASSQGTENEKLFF.

The rearrangement links TRBV6-5 to TRBJ2-5, with unresolved D. Looked up from germline, CDR1 is MNHEY and CDR2 is SVGAGI. V was pared by 6 bases and J by 5 bases, with 7 bases between. There are 11 residues in the CDR3. The CDR3 region has the DNA TGTGCCAGCAGACATGGCGAGACCCAGTACTTC. The encoded protein is CASRHGETQYF.

The chain uses TRBV5-5 and TRBJ1-1; D is uncertain. V gave up 7 bases and J gave up 6 bases, with 22 bases separating them. Looked up from germline, CDR1 is SGHKS and CDR2 is YYEKEE (reference sequence). There are 15 residues in the CDR3. The CDR3 DNA reads as TGTGCCAGCCGGAGGGCGTCCCGTTTCTTCGCTGAAGCTTTCTTT. Translation: CASRRASRFFAEAFF.

The chain joins TRBV11-2 to TRBJ2-1, with D maybe TRBD1 (5 bases). The CDR3 extends over 13 amino acids. Germline V lookup: CDR1 SGHAT, CDR2 FQNNGV. V lost 3 bases to trimming and J lost 11 bases, with 14 bases between them. The CDR3 region is CASSFDSPPKQFF. The CDR3 DNA reads as TGTGCCAGCAGCTTCGACAGTCCTCCCAAGCAGTTCTTC.

The chain carries TRBV9 and TRBJ2-3; tentatively, D is TRBD1 (5 bases). The germline V gene encodes CDR1 SGDLS and CDR2 YYNGEE. The CDR3 covers 14 residues. The V gene lost 4 bases and the J gene lost 0 bases, with 9 bases spanning the gap. The CDR3 DNA reads TGTGCCAGCAGCAGGGGCACAAGCACAGATACGCAGTATTTT. Protein sequence: CASSRGTSTDTQYF.

The sample holds a few counts of this clone. This chain uses TRBV28 with TRBJ1-2, with D possibly matching TRBD1 (6 bases). From germline, CDR1 is MDHEN and CDR2 SYDVKM. V lost 7 bases, J lost 4 bases, and 13 bases lay in between. The CDR3 sequence is 13 residues long. The CDR3 nucleotides read TGTGCCAGCACCAATGGACAGTCCTATGGCTACACCTTC. Its translation is CASTNGQSYGYTF.

This clone was counted only a few times. The chain recombines TRBV7-9 with TRBJ2-2, with D possibly matching TRBD1 (5 bases). V shed 8 bases and J shed 4 bases, with 17 bases lying between them. The CDR3 has 15 amino acids. Germline assignment: CDR1 SEHNR and CDR2 FQNEAQ (reference sequence). In DNA form, the CDR3 reads TGTGCCAGCCCCCCCAGGGTTGATTTCACCGGGGAGCTGTTTTTT. Translation gives CASPPRVDFTGELFF.

J is TRBJ2-5 and V is TRBV4-3, with TRBD2 matching 9 bases. This CDR3 has 18 amino acids. The V and J ends lost 0 bases and 1 base, in that order; junction bases with no gene match: 9. Germline-derived CDR1 and CDR2 are LGHNA and YSLEER. CDR3 DNA sequence: TGCGCCAGCAGCCAAGATCGGCGAGCGGGGGGTCTCCAAGAGACCCAGTACTTC. Residues: CASSQDRRAGGLQETQYF.

This clone was counted a single time. The J gene is TRBJ2-3, the V gene TRBV28; TRBD2 matches 7 bases. The V gene's germline CDR1 is MDHEN and CDR2 SYDVKM. J gave up 2 bases and V 3 bases, and 5 bases lay outside the gene matches. The CDR3 covers 15 residues. The DNA for the CDR3 is TGTGCCAGCAGTTTCACTAGCGTAAACACAGATACGCAGTATTTT. It is translated as CASSFTSVNTDTQYF.

The chain is built from TRBV12-3 or TRBV12-4 and TRBJ1-3; D is unresolved. The CDR3 covers 12 residues. The V gene lost 3 bases and the J gene lost 14 bases, with 14 bases spanning the gap. For the CDR3, the DNA is TGTGCCAGCAGTTTTCATGCGGCAGAACTATATTTT. Residues: CASSFHAAELYF.

The chain links TRBV5-6 to TRBJ1-5; D gene unclear. CDR1 is SGHDT and CDR2 is YYEEEE in the germline V gene. V lost 4 bases and J 0 bases, leaving 11 bases between the germline ends. The CDR3 contains 15 residues. The DNA of the CDR3 is TGTGCCAGCAGCCTCGAGGGCTATAGCAATCAGCCCCAGCATTTT. Amino acid sequence: CASSLEGYSNQPQHF.

This rearrangement joins TRBV2 to TRBJ1-3; 7 nucleotides agree with TRBD1. Germline loops: CDR1 SNHLY, CDR2 FYNNEI. The CDR3 consists of 14 residues. After removal of 11 bases from V and 0 bases from J, the junction contained 7 bases not matched to a gene. CDR3 sequence (DNA): TGTGCCGGCCGGGACAGCCACTCTGGAAACACCATATATTTT. This codes for CAGRDSHSGNTIYF.

The chain has TRBV5-6 and TRBJ1-5; D call uncertain. Trimming removed 2 bases from V and 6 bases from J, with 15 bases in between. The CDR3 loop spans 15 amino acids. Germline V CDR1 and CDR2: SGHDT, YYEEEE. In DNA form, the CDR3 reads TGTGCCAGCAGCTTTTTAGGAGGCGGCGGTCAGCCCCAGCATTTT. It encodes CASSFLGGGGQPQHF.

This rearrangement joins TRBV7-9 to TRBJ2-7; 7 bases agree with TRBD1. Germline CDR1 and CDR2: SEHNR and FQNEAQ (reference sequence). The V and J ends lost 4 bases and 3 bases, in that order; junction bases with no gene match: 6. This CDR3 spans 14 amino acids. The CDR3 nucleotides read TGTGCCAGCAGCTCTTACAGGGGCGGCTACGAGCAGTACTTC. It encodes CASSSYRGGYEQYF.

The chain uses TRBV6-6 and TRBJ2-7; D gene ambiguous. Trimming left V 11 bases short and J 3 bases short, with 11 bases between. CDR3 length: 11 amino acids. Germline V gene data show CDR1 as MNHNY and CDR2 as SVGAGI (reference sequence). In DNA form, the CDR3 reads TGTGCCCGAGGCAGACTCTACGAGCAGTACTTC. Residues: CARGRLYEQYF.

J is TRBJ2-1 and V is TRBV19, with 8 nucleotides matching TRBD1. Germline CDR1 is LNHDA and CDR2 is SQIVND (reference sequence). The CDR3 has 15 amino acids. V lost 6 bases to trimming and J lost 8 bases; unmatched junction nucleotides: 12. The CDR3 loop is CASSSGQGWGYEQFF. The CDR3 DNA is TGTGCCAGTAGCTCCGGACAGGGATGGGGGTATGAGCAGTTCTTC.

This clone was seen only a few times. The V and J genes are TRBV20-1 and TRBJ2-7, with a possible D match to TRBD2 (6 bases). Per the germline V gene, CDR1 is DFQATT and CDR2 is SNEGSKA (reference sequence). Trimming stripped 6 bases from V and 3 bases from J, with 9 bases between. The CDR3 totals 11 residues. CDR3 sequence: CSATSNYEQYF. The CDR3 bases are TGCAGTGCGACTAGTAACTACGAGCAGTACTTC.

The J gene is TRBJ1-1, the V gene TRBV6-5, with D possibly being TRBD1 (6 bases). This CDR3 is built from 15 residues. V was cut by 5 bases and J by 4 bases, with 17 bases left in between. Germline V lookup: CDR1 MNHEY, CDR2 SVGAGI. CDR3 DNA sequence: TGTGCCAGCAGTCTCTCCCTCAAGGGGGTCACTGAAGCTTTCTTT. It codes for CASSLSLKGVTEAFF.

The chain joins TRBV27 to TRBJ2-5; TRBD2 aligns across 11 bases. The CDR3 spans 16 residues. Germline values: CDR1 MNHEY, CDR2 SMNVEV (reference sequence). The junction had 10 bases not matched to a gene; V was cut back by 5 bases and J by 5 bases. The CDR3 loop is CASSSSGGELLETQYF. CDR3 DNA sequence: TGTGCCAGCAGTAGTAGCGGGGGGGAGCTATTGGAGACCCAGTACTTC.

The V call is TRBV3-1 (or the pseudogene TRBV3-2), the J call TRBJ2-5, with TRBD2 matching over 11 bases. Germline V gene sequence: CDR1 LGHDT, CDR2 YNNKEL (reference sequence). The length of the CDR3 is 16 residues. V was clipped by 6 bases and J by 1 base; unmatched bases: 7. The CDR3 DNA reads TGTGCCAGCAGTCGTAGCGGGGGGGCCTTCCAAGAGACCCAGTACTTC. Protein product: CASSRSGGAFQETQYF.

The gene calls are TRBV15 and TRBJ1-1; 9 bases agree with TRBD1. In germline, CDR1 is LNHNV, CDR2 YYDKDF (reference sequence). This CDR3 comprises 14 residues. The junction had 5 bases not matched to a gene; V was cut back by 5 bases and J by 4 bases. In DNA, the CDR3 is TGTGCCACCAGCCCTCGGGACAGGGTCACTGAAGCTTTCTTT. This sequence encodes CATSPRDRVTEAFF.

V is TRBV7-6 and J is TRBJ2-2; TRBD1 aligns across 7 bases. V dropped 2 bases and J dropped 4; count of bases not matched to a gene: 13. Germline values: CDR1 SGHVS, CDR2 FNYEAQ. The CDR3 loop spans 18 amino acids. The CDR3 nucleotides read TGTGCCAGCAGCTTAAGGACAGGCCCCAGGGATGGCACCGGGGAGCTGTTTTTT. Amino acids: CASSLRTGPRDGTGELFF.